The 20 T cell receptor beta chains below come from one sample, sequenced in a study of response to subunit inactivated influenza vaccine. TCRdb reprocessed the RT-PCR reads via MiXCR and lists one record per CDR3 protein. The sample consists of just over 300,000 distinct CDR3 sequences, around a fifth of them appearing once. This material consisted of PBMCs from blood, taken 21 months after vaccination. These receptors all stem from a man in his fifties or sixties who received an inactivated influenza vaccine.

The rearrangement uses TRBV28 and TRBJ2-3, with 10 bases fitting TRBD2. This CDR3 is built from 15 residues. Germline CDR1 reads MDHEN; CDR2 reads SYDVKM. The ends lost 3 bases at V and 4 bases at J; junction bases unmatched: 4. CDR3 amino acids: CASSFASGSADTQYF. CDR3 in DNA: TGTGCCAGCAGTTTTGCTAGCGGGAGCGCAGATACGCAGTATTTT.

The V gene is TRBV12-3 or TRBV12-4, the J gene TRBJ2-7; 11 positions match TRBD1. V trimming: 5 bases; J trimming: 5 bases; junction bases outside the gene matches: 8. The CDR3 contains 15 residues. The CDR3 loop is CASSLYGQGANEQYF. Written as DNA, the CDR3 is TGTGCCAGCAGTCTATACGGACAGGGGGCAAACGAGCAGTACTTC.

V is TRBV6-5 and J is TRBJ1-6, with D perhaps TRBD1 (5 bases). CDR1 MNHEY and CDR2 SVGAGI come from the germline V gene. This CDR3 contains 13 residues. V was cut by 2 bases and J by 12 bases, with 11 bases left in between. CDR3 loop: CASSYGAGLPLHF. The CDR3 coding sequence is TGTGCCAGCAGTTACGGGGCCGGTTTACCCCTCCACTTT.

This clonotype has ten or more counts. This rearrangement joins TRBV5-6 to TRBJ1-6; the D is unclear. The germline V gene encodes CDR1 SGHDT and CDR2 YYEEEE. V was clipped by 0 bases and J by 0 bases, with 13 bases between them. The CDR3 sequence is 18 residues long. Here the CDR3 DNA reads TGTGCCAGCAGCTTGGGAGGAGCGGGTGGCTCCTATAATTCACCCCTCCACTTT. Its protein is CASSLGGAGGSYNSPLHF.

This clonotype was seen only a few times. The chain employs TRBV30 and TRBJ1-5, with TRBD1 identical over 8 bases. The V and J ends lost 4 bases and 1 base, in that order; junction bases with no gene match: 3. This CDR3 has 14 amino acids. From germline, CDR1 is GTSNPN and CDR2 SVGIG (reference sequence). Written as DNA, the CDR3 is TGTGCCTGGAAAACAGGGGGAAGCAATCAGCCCCAGCATTTT. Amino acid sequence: CAWKTGGSNQPQHF.

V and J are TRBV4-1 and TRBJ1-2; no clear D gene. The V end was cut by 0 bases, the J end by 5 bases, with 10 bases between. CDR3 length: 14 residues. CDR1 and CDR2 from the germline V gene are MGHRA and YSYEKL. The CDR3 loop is CASSQEAILYGYTF. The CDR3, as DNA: TGCGCCAGCAGCCAAGAGGCGATACTTTATGGCTACACCTTC.

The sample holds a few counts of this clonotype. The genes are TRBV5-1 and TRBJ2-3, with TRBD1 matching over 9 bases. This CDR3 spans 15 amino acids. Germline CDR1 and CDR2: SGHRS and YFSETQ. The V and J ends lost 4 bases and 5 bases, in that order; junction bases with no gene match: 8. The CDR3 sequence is CASSPGTGRRDTQYF. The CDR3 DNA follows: TGCGCCAGCAGCCCCGGGACAGGGCGAAGAGATACGCAGTATTTT.

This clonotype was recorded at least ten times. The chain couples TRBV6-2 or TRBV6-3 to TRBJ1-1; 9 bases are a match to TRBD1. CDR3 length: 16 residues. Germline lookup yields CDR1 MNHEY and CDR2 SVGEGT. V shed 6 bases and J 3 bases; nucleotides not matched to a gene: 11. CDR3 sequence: CASSYETGGADTEAFF. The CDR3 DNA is TGTGCCAGCAGCTACGAGACAGGGGGGGCGGACACTGAAGCTTTCTTT.

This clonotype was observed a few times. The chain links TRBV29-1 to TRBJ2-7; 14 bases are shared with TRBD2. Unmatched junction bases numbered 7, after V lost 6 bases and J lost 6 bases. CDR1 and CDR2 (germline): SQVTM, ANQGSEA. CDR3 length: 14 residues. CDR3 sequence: CSVATSGRATEQYF. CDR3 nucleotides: TGCAGCGTAGCGACTAGCGGGAGGGCGACCGAGCAGTACTTC.

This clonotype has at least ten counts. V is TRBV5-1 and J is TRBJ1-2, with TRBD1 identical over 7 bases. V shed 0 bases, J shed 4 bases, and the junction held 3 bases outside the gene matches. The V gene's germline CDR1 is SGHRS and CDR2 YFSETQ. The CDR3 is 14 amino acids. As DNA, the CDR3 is TGCGCCAGCAGCTTGGGGGGACAGATCTATGGCTACACCTTC. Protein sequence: CASSLGGQIYGYTF.

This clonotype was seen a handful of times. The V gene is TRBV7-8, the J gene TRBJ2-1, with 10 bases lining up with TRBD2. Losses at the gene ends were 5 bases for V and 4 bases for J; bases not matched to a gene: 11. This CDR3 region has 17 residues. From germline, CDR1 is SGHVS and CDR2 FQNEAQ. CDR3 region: CASSGELAGPFYNEQFF. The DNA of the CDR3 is TGTGCCAGCAGCGGCGAACTAGCGGGGCCCTTTTACAATGAGCAGTTCTTC.

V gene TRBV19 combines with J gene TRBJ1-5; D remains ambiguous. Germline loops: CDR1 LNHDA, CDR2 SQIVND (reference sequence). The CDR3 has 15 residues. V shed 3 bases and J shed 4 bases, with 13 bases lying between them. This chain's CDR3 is CASSIEGDGNQPQHF. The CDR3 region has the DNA TGTGCCAGTAGTATTGAGGGTGACGGAAATCAGCCCCAGCATTTT.

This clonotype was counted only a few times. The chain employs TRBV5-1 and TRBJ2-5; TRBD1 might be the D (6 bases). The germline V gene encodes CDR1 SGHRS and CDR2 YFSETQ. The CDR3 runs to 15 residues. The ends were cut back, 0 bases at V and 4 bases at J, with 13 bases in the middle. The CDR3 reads CASSLALRGGETQYF. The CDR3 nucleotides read TGCGCCAGCAGCTTGGCCCTCAGGGGTGGAGAGACCCAGTACTTC.

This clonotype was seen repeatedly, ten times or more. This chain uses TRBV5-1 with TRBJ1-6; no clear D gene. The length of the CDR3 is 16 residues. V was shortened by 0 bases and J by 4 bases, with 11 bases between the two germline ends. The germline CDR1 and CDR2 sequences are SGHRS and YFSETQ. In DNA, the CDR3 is TGCGCCAGCAGCTTGGACGGCCAAATGTATAATTCACCCCTCCACTTT. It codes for CASSLDGQMYNSPLHF.

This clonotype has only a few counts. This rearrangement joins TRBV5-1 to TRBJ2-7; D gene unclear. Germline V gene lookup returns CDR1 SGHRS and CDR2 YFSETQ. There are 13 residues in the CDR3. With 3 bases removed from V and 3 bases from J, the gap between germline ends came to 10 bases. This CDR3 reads CASSSSRSYEQYF. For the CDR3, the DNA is TGCGCCAGCAGCTCCTCCAGGAGCTACGAGCAGTACTTC.

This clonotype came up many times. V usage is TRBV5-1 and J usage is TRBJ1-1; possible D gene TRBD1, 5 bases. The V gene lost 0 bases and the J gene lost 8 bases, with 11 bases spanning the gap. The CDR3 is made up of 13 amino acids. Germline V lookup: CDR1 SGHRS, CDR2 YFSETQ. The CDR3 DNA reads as TGCGCCAGCAGCTTGGGAGGGGCCACGGAAGCTTTCTTT. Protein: CASSLGGATEAFF.

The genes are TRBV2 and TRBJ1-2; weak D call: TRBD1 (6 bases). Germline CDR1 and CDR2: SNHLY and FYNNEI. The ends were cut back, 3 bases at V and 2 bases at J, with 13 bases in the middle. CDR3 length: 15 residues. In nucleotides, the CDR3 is TGTGCCAGCAGTGAGACAGGAGCGATCAACTATGGCTACACCTTC. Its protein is CASSETGAINYGYTF.

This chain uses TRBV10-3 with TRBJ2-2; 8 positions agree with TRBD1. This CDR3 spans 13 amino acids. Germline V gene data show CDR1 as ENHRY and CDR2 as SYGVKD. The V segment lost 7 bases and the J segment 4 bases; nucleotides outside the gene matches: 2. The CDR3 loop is CAITGQGTGELFF. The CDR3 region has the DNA TGTGCCATCACAGGACAGGGCACCGGGGAGCTGTTTTTT.

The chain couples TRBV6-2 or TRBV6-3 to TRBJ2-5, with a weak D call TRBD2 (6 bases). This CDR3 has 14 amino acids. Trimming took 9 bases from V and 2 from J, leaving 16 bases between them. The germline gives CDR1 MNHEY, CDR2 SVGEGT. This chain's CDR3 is CASFPGTPQETQYF. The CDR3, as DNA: TGTGCCAGTTTTCCCGGGACTCCTCAAGAGACCCAGTACTTC.

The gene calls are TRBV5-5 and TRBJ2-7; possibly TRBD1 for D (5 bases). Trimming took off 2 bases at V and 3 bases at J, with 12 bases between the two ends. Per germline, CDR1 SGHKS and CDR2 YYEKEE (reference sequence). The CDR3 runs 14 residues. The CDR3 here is CASSFFQGGYEQYF. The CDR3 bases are TGTGCCAGCAGCTTTTTCCAGGGTGGCTACGAGCAGTACTTC.